The clone carrying this T cell receptor (beta chain) was seen ten or more times. The antigen remains undetermined. The sample is drawn from a study of T cell clonality in common variable immunodeficiency. Study-wide results and limits: Reportedly, TCR beta sequences from common variable immunodeficiency showed fewer deletions and N-nucleotide insertions. CVID subjects showed higher TCRbeta clonality than healthy controls. Shared TCRbeta clones were fewer between CVID subjects than controls.

Control and CVID samples contributed equal amounts of genomic DNA. TCRdb's copy holds only in-frame clones and misses some; the assay was immunoSEQ multiplex PCR. The sample offers 25,000 to 35,000 clones and no singletons, the top ten holding 4% to 5%. The receptor's source is a person aged 18 to 70 in good health. The sample consisted of peripheral blood mononuclear cells.

CDR3 bases read: TGTGCCACATCAGAAACTAATTCACCC. This encodes CATSETNSP. The full CDR3 protein reads CATSETNSPLHF. The chain couples TRBV2 to TRBJ1-6; D is unclear. The read stops 3 residues short of the end of the CDR3; the missing end is completed from the germline J gene. The ends were cut back, 10 bases at V and 6 bases at J, with 10 bases in the middle. The germline V gene encodes CDR1 SNHLY and CDR2 FYNNEI. The CDR3 loop spans 12 amino acids.